This TCR beta chain came from a study of STAT5B mutations in CD4+ large granular lymphocyte leukemia. Study-wide findings and caveats: About a quarter of private leukemic clonotypes occurred rarely in other patients' non-leukemic repertoires. TRBV06-family usage was enriched in top patient clones (8/27) versus controls (2/35). Patient CD4-sorted repertoires looked more clonal than healthy CD4+ repertoires, even without putative leukemic clones.

Looked up from germline, CDR1 is LNHDA and CDR2 is SQIVND (reference sequence). Losses at the gene ends were 1 base for V and 5 bases for J; bases not matched to a gene: 9. This CDR3 is 17 amino acids long. About this clone: The antigen is unknown.

Sequencing used immunoSEQ multiplex PCR; TCRdb keeps in-frame clones, though not all of them. The repertoire holds roughly 32,000 clones, with 65% to 85% as singletons. The receptor's source is a human donor in good health. This chain links TRBV19 with TRBJ2-3; 10 nucleotides agree with TRBD1. The sample consisted of CD4+ T cells from blood buffy coats. CDR3 coding DNA: TGTGCCAGTAGTATAGTTGCCCTCCGGGACAGGGGAGATACGCAGTATTTT. This encodes CASSIVALRDRGDTQYF.